This T cell receptor (beta chain) was obtained from a study of radiotherapy plus CTLA-4 blockade in lung cancer. In the study overall: Objective responses emerged in about 20% of patients, and around 31% attained disease control.

CDR1 is SNHLY, CDR2 FYNNEI, per germline. The CDR3 extends over 15 amino acids. Trimming cost V 3 bases and J 4 bases, with 13 bases left between them. Remarks on this clone: The antigen remains undetermined.

Points from the study as a whole: TCR clones from tumors expanded in blood after radiotherapy plus ipilimumab.

Ipilimumab CTLA-4 blockade and focal radiation were given to patients with chemo-refractory metastatic non-small-cell lung cancer. Repertoires were generated with immunoSEQ multiplex PCR, while TCRdb's copy carries only in-frame clones and drops some. Of about 38,000 clones detected, 70% to 85% appear once; the ten largest clones hold 8.9%. The input for sequencing was peripheral blood, taken from a patient treated with radiotherapy plus ipilimumab. The TCR sequence derives from a human donor with non-small cell lung cancer who had stable disease on radiotherapy plus ipilimumab. This chain links TRBV2 with TRBJ1-5, with D possibly matching TRBD1 (5 bases). CDR3 loop: CASSDPGGLNQPQHF. The DNA for the CDR3 is TGTGCCAGCAGTGACCCGGGGGGATTAAATCAGCCCCAGCATTTT.